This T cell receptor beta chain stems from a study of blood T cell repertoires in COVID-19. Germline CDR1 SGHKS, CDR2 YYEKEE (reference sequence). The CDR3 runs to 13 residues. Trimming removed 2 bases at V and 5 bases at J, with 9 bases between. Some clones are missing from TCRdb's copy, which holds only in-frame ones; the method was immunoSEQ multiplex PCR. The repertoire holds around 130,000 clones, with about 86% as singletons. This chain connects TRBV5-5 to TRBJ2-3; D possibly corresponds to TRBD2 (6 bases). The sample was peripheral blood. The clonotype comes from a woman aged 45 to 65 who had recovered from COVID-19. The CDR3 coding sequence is TGTGCCAGCAGCTTCCAAGCGGGAGATACGCAGTATTTT. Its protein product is CASSFQAGDTQYF. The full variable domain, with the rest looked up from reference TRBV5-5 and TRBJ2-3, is DAGVTQSPTHLIKTRGQQVTLRCSPISGHKSVSWYQQVLGQGPQFIFQYYEKEERGRGNFPDRFSARQFPNYSSELNVNALLLGDSALYLCASSFQAGDTQYFGPGTRLTVL.